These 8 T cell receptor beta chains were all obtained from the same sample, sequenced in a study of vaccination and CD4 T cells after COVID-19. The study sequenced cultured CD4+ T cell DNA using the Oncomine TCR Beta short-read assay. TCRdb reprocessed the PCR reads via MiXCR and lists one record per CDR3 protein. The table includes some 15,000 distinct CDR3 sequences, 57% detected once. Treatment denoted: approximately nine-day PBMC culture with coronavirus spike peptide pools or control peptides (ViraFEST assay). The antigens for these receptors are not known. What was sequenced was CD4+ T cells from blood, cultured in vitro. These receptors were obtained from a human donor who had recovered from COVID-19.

The CDR3 sequence is CASTSTGSVDEQYF. In DNA, the CDR3 is TGTGCCAGCACCTCGACAGGGTCTGTCGACGAGCAGTACTTC. The chain carries TRBV28 and TRBJ2-7; 7 bases fit TRBD1. This CDR3 contains 14 residues. V lost 7 bases to trimming and J lost 5 bases; unmatched junction nucleotides: 11. Germline loops: CDR1 MDHEN, CDR2 SYDVKM.

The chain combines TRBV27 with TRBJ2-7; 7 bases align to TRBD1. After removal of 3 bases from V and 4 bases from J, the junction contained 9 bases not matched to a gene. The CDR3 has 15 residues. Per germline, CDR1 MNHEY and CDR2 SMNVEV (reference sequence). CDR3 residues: CASSFVGGAVYEQYF. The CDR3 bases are TGTGCCAGCAGTTTCGTAGGGGGCGCCGTATACGAGCAGTACTTC.

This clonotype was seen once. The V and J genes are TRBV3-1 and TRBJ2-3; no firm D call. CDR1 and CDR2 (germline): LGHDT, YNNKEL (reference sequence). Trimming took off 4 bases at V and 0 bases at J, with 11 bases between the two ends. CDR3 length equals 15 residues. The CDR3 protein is CASSPLGTSTDTQYF. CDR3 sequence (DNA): TGTGCCAGCAGCCCCCTAGGTACTAGCACAGATACGCAGTATTTT.

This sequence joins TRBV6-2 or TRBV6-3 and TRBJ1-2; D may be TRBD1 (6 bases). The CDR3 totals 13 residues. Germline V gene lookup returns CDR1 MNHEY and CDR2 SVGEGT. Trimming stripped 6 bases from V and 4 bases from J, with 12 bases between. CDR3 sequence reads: CASSAQGRYGYTF. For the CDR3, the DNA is TGTGCCAGCAGCGCACAGGGACGCTATGGCTACACCTTC.

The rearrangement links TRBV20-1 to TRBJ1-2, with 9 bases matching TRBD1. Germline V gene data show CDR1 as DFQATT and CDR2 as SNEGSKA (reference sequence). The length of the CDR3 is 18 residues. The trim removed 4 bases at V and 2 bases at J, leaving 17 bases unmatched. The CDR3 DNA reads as TGCAGTGCTACGGGGGCGGGACAGGGAAAAATTTCCAACTATGGCTACACCTTC. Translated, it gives CSATGAGQGKISNYGYTF.

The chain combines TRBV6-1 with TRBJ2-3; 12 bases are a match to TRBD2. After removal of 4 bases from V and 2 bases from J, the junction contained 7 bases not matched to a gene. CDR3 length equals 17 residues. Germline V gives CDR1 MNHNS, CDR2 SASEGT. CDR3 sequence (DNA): TGTGCCAGCAGTGCCCCTAGCGGGAGGGCCCTCACAGATACGCAGTATTTT. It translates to CASSAPSGRALTDTQYF.

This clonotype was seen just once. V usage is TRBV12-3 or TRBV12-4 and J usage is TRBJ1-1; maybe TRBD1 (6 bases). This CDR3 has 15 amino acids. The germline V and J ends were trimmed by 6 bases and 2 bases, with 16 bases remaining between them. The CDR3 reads CASRQTGAGNTEAFF. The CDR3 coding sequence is TGTGCCAGCAGACAGACAGGCGCCGGAAACACTGAAGCTTTCTTT.

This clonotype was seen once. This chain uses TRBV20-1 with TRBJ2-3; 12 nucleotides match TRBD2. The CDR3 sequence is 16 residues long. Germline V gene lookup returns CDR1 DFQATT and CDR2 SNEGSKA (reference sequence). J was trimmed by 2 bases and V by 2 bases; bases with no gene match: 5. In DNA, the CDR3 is TGCAGTGCTAGATCAACTAGCGGGAGGTCCACAGATACGCAGTATTTT. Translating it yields CSARSTSGRSTDTQYF.